A selection of T cell receptor beta chains follows, all from one sample in a study of cytomegalovirus exposure and HLA in healthy donors. Clones were read by immunoSEQ multiplex PCR, and TCRdb kept only the in-frame ones, dropping some. This repertoire includes around 45,000 clones. Source material: PBMCs. The receptors originated from a male donor in good health and CMV-seronegative. Each CDR3 is given with its conserved first and last residue. The D gene is left open where the match is weak.

V gene	J gene	D gene	CDR3 protein	CDR3 DNA
TRBV6-5	TRBJ1-2	NA	CASSQGAEFNYGYTF	TGTGCCAGCAGTCAAGGGGCAGAGTTTAACTATGGCTACACCTTC
TRBV18	TRBJ1-1	NA	CASSPMGADTEAFF	TGTGCCAGCTCACCAATGGGGGCGGACACTGAAGCTTTCTTT
TRBV6-6	TRBJ2-5	TRBD2	CASSYGRGQETQYF	TGTGCCAGCAGTTACGGGCGGGGGCAAGAGACCCAGTACTTC
TRBV1	TRBJ1-2	NA	CTSSPWTALVRYGYTF	TGCACCAGCAGCCCCTGGACAGCTCTCGTTCGCTATGGCTACACCTTC
TRBV4-1	TRBJ1-2	NA	CASSQTTSTVFYGYTF	TGCGCCAGCAGCCAAACCACATCGACAGTTTTCTATGGCTACACCTTC
TRBV7-8	TRBJ1-5	NA	CASSLDRGNQPQHF	TGTGCCAGCAGCTTAGATCGGGGCAATCAGCCCCAGCATTTT
TRBV30	TRBJ1-5	NA	CAWSPQGYQPQHF	TGTGCCTGGAGTCCGCAGGGGTATCAGCCCCAGCATTTT
TRBV6-5	TRBJ2-5	TRBD2	CASSYSPPSGGETQYF	TGTGCCAGCAGTTACTCTCCCCCTAGCGGGGGGGAGACCCAGTACTTC
TRBV30	TRBJ1-5	NA	CAWSRGGTWPQHF	TGTGCCTGGAGTCGTGGGGGGACGTGGCCCCAGCATTTT
TRBV5-1	TRBJ2-1	NA	CASSLVRGQVYNEQFF	TGCGCCAGCAGCTTGGTACGAGGGCAGGTATACAATGAGCAGTTCTTC
TRBV29-1	TRBJ2-7	NA	CSVYDSISTPYEQYF	TGCAGCGTCTATGACAGTATTTCGACCCCCTACGAGCAGTACTTC
TRBV19	TRBJ1-6	NA	CASSIGTLDLNSPLHF	TGTGCCAGTAGTATCGGGACTCTGGACCTAAATTCACCCCTCCACTTT
TRBV4-2	TRBJ2-5	TRBD2	CASSHHTKTSIETQYF	TGTGCCAGCAGCCACCATACGAAGACTAGCATAGAGACCCAGTACTTC
TRBV4-1	TRBJ2-1	NA	CASSQGLGGDVISYNEQFF	TGCGCCAGCAGCCAAGGACTAGGGGGGGATGTTATCTCCTACAATGAGCAGTTCTTC
TRBV7-3	TRBJ1-2	NA	CASSLTRTEQNGYTF	TGTGCCAGCAGCTTAACCCGGACAGAGCAAAATGGCTACACCTTC
TRBV29-1	TRBJ1-1	NA	CSGGLKGLPTEAFF	TGCAGCGGGGGGCTTAAGGGTTTGCCCACTGAAGCTTTCTTT
TRBV5-8	TRBJ2-3	NA	CASSLAGDEDTQYF	TGTGCCAGCAGCTTGGCGGGGGACGAGGATACGCAGTATTTT
TRBV30	TRBJ2-7	TRBD2	CAGGRGGHEQYF	TGTGCAGGCGGGCGGGGGGGCCACGAGCAGTACTTC
TRBV5-6	TRBJ1-3	NA	CASSLPGAGNTIYF	TGTGCCAGCAGCCTCCCGGGGGCTGGAAACACCATATATTTT
TRBV7-9	TRBJ1-5	NA	CASSFPPEPQHF	TGTGCCAGCAGCTTCCCCCCGGAGCCCCAGCATTTT
TRBV2	TRBJ1-5	NA	CASRLGGGEQPQHF	TGTGCCAGCAGGCTCGGGGGGGGTGAGCAGCCCCAGCATTTT
TRBV29-1	TRBJ1-1	TRBD1	CSVVQGDYTEAFF	TGCAGCGTTGTCCAGGGGGATTACACTGAAGCTTTCTTT
TRBV5-4	TRBJ1-3	NA	CASSVDFSGNTIYF	TGTGCCAGCAGCGTGGACTTTTCTGGAAACACCATATATTTT
TRBV5-8	TRBJ1-5	NA	CASNLGQGYQPQHF	TGTGCCAGCAACCTGGGGCAGGGTTATCAGCCCCAGCATTTT
TRBV4-3	TRBJ1-2	NA	CASSPGGRVSGYTF	TGCGCCAGCAGCCCCGGCGGCAGGGTGAGCGGCTACACCTTC
TRBV7-3	TRBJ1-6	NA	CASSLTPGSPLHF	TGTGCCAGCAGCTTAACTCCGGGTTCACCCCTCCACTTT
TRBV9	TRBJ1-2	NA	CASSATPEYGYTF	TGTGCCAGCAGCGCGACCCCGGAGTATGGCTACACCTTC
TRBV6-5	TRBJ1-5	TRBD1	CASSYSDRVQPQHF	TGTGCCAGCAGTTACTCGGACAGGGTTCAGCCCCAGCATTTT
TRBV5-6	TRBJ2-2	TRBD1	CASTAGGRRTGELFF	TGTGCCAGCACCGCAGGGGGCAGGCGCACCGGGGAGCTGTTTTTT
TRBV18	TRBJ1-1	NA	CASSKAQMNTEAFF	TGTGCCAGCTCAAAAGCACAGATGAACACTGAAGCTTTCTTT
TRBV5-1	TRBJ2-7	TRBD2	CASSYRGGGYEQYF	TGCGCCAGCAGCTACCGGGGGGGCGGCTACGAGCAGTACTTC
TRBV30	TRBJ2-7	NA	CAWSSRPFGGPVYEQYF	TGTGCCTGGAGTTCCCGGCCCTTCGGGGGGCCGGTTTACGAGCAGTACTTC
TRBV19	TRBJ2-2	NA	CASTTGQSLNTGELFF	TGTGCCAGTACGACCGGACAGAGCCTGAACACCGGGGAGCTGTTTTTT
TRBV15	TRBJ1-2	NA	CATSRDRGGRGYGYTF	TGTGCCACCAGCAGAGATCGGGGGGGTAGGGGCTATGGCTACACCTTC
TRBV25-1	TRBJ1-1	NA	CASSDPDRRAFF	TGTGCCAGCAGTGACCCGGACAGACGAGCTTTCTTT
TRBV30	TRBJ2-7	NA	CAWRIGPGTIEQYF	TGTGCCTGGAGGATCGGCCCCGGGACAATCGAGCAGTACTTC
TRBV4-2	TRBJ1-2	NA	CASSREADGTGYYGYTF	TGTGCCAGCAGCCGGGAGGCGGATGGGACCGGGTACTATGGCTACACCTTC
TRBV7-6	TRBJ2-5	TRBD1	CASSLWTGGQETQYF	TGTGCCAGCAGCTTGTGGACAGGGGGCCAAGAGACCCAGTACTTC
TRBV7-2	TRBJ1-5	NA	CASSFRASNQPQHF	TGTGCCAGCAGCTTCAGGGCTAGCAATCAGCCCCAGCATTTT
TRBV7-9	TRBJ2-7	NA	CASSFSDSYEQYF	TGTGCCAGCAGCTTTTCGGACAGCTACGAGCAGTACTTC